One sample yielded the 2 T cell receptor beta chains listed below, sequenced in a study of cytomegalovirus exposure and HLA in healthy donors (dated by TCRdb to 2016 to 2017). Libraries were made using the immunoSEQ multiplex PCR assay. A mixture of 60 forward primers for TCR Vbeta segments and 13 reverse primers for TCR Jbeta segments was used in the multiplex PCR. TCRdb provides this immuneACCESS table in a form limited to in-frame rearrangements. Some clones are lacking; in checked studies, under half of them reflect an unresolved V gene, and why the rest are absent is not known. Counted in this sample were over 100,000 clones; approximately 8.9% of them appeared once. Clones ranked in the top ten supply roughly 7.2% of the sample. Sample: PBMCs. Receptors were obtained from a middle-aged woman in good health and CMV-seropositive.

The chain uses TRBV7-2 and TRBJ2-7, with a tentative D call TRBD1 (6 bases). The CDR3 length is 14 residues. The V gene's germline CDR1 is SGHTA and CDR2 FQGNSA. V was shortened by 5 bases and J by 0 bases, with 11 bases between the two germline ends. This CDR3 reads CASSRRTASYEQYF. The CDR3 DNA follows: TGTGCCAGCAGCAGACGGACAGCCTCCTACGAGCAGTACTTC.

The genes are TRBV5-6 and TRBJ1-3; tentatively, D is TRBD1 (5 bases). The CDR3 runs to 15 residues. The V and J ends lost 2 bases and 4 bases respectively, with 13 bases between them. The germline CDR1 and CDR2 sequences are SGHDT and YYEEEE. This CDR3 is CASSFLGPTGNTIYF. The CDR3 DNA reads TGTGCCAGCAGCTTCCTGGGGCCGACAGGAAACACCATATATTTT.